Reported below is one TCR beta chain. The CDR3 runs to 15 residues. V lost 8 bases to trimming and J lost 0 bases; unmatched junction nucleotides: 9. Per the germline V gene, CDR1 is MNHEY and CDR2 is SVGAGI. PCR was performed using 60 Vbeta and 13 Jbeta primers. Generated by immunoSEQ multiplex PCR, the TCRdb table keeps only in-frame clones and is missing some. The sample yields 75,000 to 95,000 clones, approximately 63% seen once. This record comes from a study of cytomegalovirus exposure and HLA in healthy donors. What was sequenced was PBMCs. The genes are TRBV6-5 and TRBJ1-2, with TRBD1 identical over 7 bases. This receptor was identified in a woman aged 30 to 39 in good health and CMV-seronegative. The DNA for the CDR3 is TGTGCCAGCGCGTTAACGACAGGGACTAACTATGGCTACACCTTC. Protein: CASALTTGTNYGYTF.